The source of this T cell receptor (beta chain) is a study of cytomegalovirus exposure and HLA in healthy donors. The PCR made use of 60 Vbeta and 13 Jbeta primers. Sequenced by immunoSEQ multiplex PCR; TCRdb stores in-frame clones only, minus some. This table has roughly 160,000 clones, roughly 79% appearing once. This CDR3 contains 14 residues. V dropped 0 bases and J dropped 7; count of bases not matched to a gene: 6. Per the germline V gene, CDR1 is SGHTS and CDR2 is YDEGEE. Sequenced sample: PBMCs. This clonotype originated in a woman aged 45-65 years in good health and CMV-seronegative. The chain recombines TRBV5-8 with TRBJ1-2; 7 nucleotides match TRBD1. The DNA of the CDR3 is TGTGCCAGCAGCTTGGTCGGGAGGGGGCCTGGCTACACCTTC. This translates into CASSLVGRGPGYTF.